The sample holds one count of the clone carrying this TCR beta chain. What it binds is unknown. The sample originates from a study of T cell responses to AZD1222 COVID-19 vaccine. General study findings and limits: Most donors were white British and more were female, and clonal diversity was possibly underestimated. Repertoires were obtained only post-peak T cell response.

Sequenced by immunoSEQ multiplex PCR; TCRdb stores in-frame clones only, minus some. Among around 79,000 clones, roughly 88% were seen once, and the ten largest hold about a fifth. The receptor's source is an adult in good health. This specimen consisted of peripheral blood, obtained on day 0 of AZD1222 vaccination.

The CDR3, as DNA: TGTGCCAGCAGGAGCCCAGGGCTGAACACTGAAGCTTTCTTT. Residues: CASRSPGLNTEAFF. This chain joins TRBV25-1 and TRBJ1-1; possible D gene TRBD1, 5 bases. This CDR3 has 14 residues. The V and J ends lost 6 bases and 0 bases respectively, with 11 bases between them. Germline assignment: CDR1 MGHDK and CDR2 SYGVNS.